The present T cell receptor beta chain was sequenced within a study of T cell responses to AZD1222 COVID-19 vaccine. TCRdb's table, derived via immunoSEQ multiplex PCR, lists solely in-frame clones and lacks some. The sample carries fewer than 200,000 clones, around 87% recorded once. Regarding this clone: The antigen is undetermined.

Trimming left V 4 bases short and J 4 bases short, with 14 bases between. In germline, CDR1 is SGHRS, CDR2 YFSETQ. This CDR3 is 15 amino acids long. Broader study findings: Baseline seropositivity characterized only a handful of AZD1222 recipients. Possibly, clonal diversity was underestimated; donors were largely white British and included more females. Repertoires were sampled only after the peak T cell response.

The TCR sequence derives from an adult who received the AZD1222 COVID-19 vaccine. This specimen consisted of peripheral blood, obtained 28 days after the second AZD1222 dose. The chain combines TRBV5-1 with TRBJ1-4, with D perhaps TRBD1 (5 bases). The CDR3 spells CASSPQGYDNEKLFF. For the CDR3, the DNA is TGCGCCAGCAGCCCCCAGGGTTACGATAATGAAAAACTGTTTTTT.